The 14 T cell receptor beta chains below were found in one sample sequenced in a study of cytomegalovirus exposure and HLA in healthy donors. This PCR relied on a set of 60 Vbeta primers and 13 Jbeta primers. Generated by immunoSEQ multiplex PCR, the TCRdb table keeps only in-frame clones and is missing some. The sample has some 67,000 clones; around 91% are singletons. Sequencing input: PBMCs. Every receptor here comes from a woman aged 30 to 39 in good health and CMV-seropositive.

The CDR3 region has the DNA TGTGCCAGCAGCTCCCAGGGTGGGCATGAAAAACTGTTTTTT. Amino acid sequence: CASSSQGGHEKLFF. The chain combines TRBV11-3 with TRBJ1-4; D perhaps matches TRBD1 (5 bases). The CDR3 length is 14 residues. Trimming took off 4 bases at V and 6 bases at J, with 12 bases between the two ends. In germline, CDR1 is SGHNT, CDR2 YENEEA.

This clone was detected once. The chain couples TRBV9 to TRBJ2-1, with 9 bases matching TRBD2. Trimming cost V 0 bases and J 7 bases; bases outside gene matches: 8. CDR1 SGDLS and CDR2 YYNGEE come from the germline V gene. The CDR3 has 16 amino acids. Written as DNA, the CDR3 is TGTGCCAGCAGCGTAGTCGGCGCGGGAGGGGGGAATGAGCAGTTCTTC. It translates to CASSVVGAGGGNEQFF.

The chain combines TRBV18 with TRBJ2-3; TRBD1 matches 7 bases. CDR3 length equals 15 residues. The germline CDR1 and CDR2 sequences are KGHSH and LQKENI. The ends lost 3 bases at V and 0 bases at J; junction bases unmatched: 3. This CDR3 reads CASSPRQGSTDTQYF. In DNA, the CDR3 is TGTGCCAGCTCACCTAGACAGGGAAGCACAGATACGCAGTATTTT.

The rearrangement joins TRBV4-1 to TRBJ1-4; no definite D call. The CDR3 covers 16 residues. Trimming removed 2 bases at V and 8 bases at J, with 18 bases between. CDR1 and CDR2 (germline): MGHRA, YSYEKL. In DNA, the CDR3 is TGCGCCAGCAGCCAATTCGGTCCGGGGAATGGAGAAAAACTGTTTTTT. Amino acid sequence: CASSQFGPGNGEKLFF.

The J gene is TRBJ2-5, the V gene TRBV5-1; 11 bases align to TRBD2. Trimming cost V 1 base and J 3 bases; bases outside gene matches: 5. The CDR3 consists of 16 residues. CDR1 is SGHRS and CDR2 is YFSETQ in the germline V gene. The CDR3 DNA sequence: TGCGCCAGCAGCTTGTCCCCGGGACTAGCGGAAGAGACCCAGTACTTC. Residues: CASSLSPGLAEETQYF.

The J gene is TRBJ2-7, the V gene TRBV11-2; D might be TRBD1 (6 bases). The CDR3 is 12 residues long. The V gene lost 3 bases and the J gene lost 4 bases, with 7 bases spanning the gap. Germline CDR1 SGHAT, CDR2 FQNNGV. The CDR3 protein is CASSFQGYEQYF. The CDR3 DNA follows: TGTGCCAGCAGCTTTCAGGGGTACGAGCAGTACTTC.

The V call is TRBV27, the J call TRBJ2-7, with a possible D match to TRBD1 (5 bases). CDR1 and CDR2 (germline): MNHEY, SMNVEV (reference sequence). Trimming removed 5 bases from V and 4 bases from J, with 18 bases in between. The CDR3 covers 15 residues. CDR3 bases: TGTGCCAGCAGTCCCTTACAGACAGCCACTTACGAGCAGTACTTC. It encodes CASSPLQTATYEQYF.

This chain joins TRBV2 and TRBJ1-2; 7 nucleotides align to TRBD1. The germline V gene encodes CDR1 SNHLY and CDR2 FYNNEI. With 7 bases clipped from V and 6 bases from J, the junction kept 8 bases outside the gene matches. The CDR3 is made up of 13 amino acids. The CDR3 nucleotides are TGTGCCAGCACCCGACAGGGAAGAGATGGCTACACCTTC. Translating gives CASTRQGRDGYTF.

The chain carries TRBV19 and TRBJ2-2, with TRBD1 matching over 8 bases. The germline V gene has CDR1 LNHDA and CDR2 SQIVND (reference sequence). The CDR3 loop spans 15 amino acids. V was clipped by 4 bases and J by 6 bases; unmatched bases: 7. CDR3 sequence reads: CASSNQGALPGELFF. CDR3 bases: TGTGCCAGTAGTAACCAGGGGGCGCTTCCCGGGGAGCTGTTTTTT.

The J gene is TRBJ2-7, the V gene TRBV2, with 8 bases fitting TRBD2. The CDR3 spans 15 residues. Germline CDR1 SNHLY, CDR2 FYNNEI. V lost 0 bases and J lost 2; bases outside the gene matches: 3. The CDR3 DNA sequence: TGTGCCAGCAGTGAAGCGCTTAGCGGGGCCTACGAGCAGTACTTC. This translates into CASSEALSGAYEQYF.

The chain couples TRBV27 to TRBJ1-1; possibly TRBD1 for D (5 bases). This CDR3 is 15 amino acids long. Germline-derived CDR1 and CDR2 are MNHEY and SMNVEV (reference sequence). V was cut by 6 bases and J by 6 bases, with 20 bases left in between. This CDR3 is CASRLSPSGKSEAFF. The CDR3 DNA sequence: TGTGCCAGCAGGCTATCACCCTCAGGGAAATCTGAAGCTTTCTTT.

This sequence joins TRBV27 and TRBJ2-3, with D maybe TRBD2 (5 bases). V lost 3 bases to trimming and J lost 5 bases, with 15 bases between them. Looked up from germline, CDR1 is MNHEY and CDR2 is SMNVEV (reference sequence). The length of the CDR3 is 15 residues. The CDR3 sequence: CASSFTWGVGDTQYF. CDR3 nucleotide sequence: TGTGCCAGCAGTTTTACCTGGGGAGTTGGAGATACGCAGTATTTT.

The V gene is TRBV19, the J gene TRBJ2-5, with TRBD1 matching 7 bases. The CDR3 has 14 residues. V shed 6 bases, J shed 2 bases, and the junction held 6 bases outside the gene matches. CDR1 is LNHDA and CDR2 is SQIVND in the germline V gene (reference sequence). The CDR3 here is CASRRGQTQETQYF. The DNA of the CDR3 is TGTGCCAGTAGGAGGGGGCAGACGCAAGAGACCCAGTACTTC.

The chain is built from TRBV18 and TRBJ1-5, with 8 bases aligning to TRBD1. CDR1 and CDR2 (germline): KGHSH, LQKENI. This CDR3 is built from 15 residues. V shed 3 bases, J shed 3 bases, and the junction held 4 bases outside the gene matches. The CDR3 DNA sequence: TGTGCCAGCTCACCGAACAGGGGGGACAATCAGCCCCAGCATTTT. Encoded protein: CASSPNRGDNQPQHF.